This TCR beta chain was sequenced for a study of cytomegalovirus exposure and HLA in healthy donors. Study outcomes and limitations: A later analysis reported that several of the most significant clusters appeared to be linked to common viral pathogens, among them Epstein-Barr virus. Association with HLA alleles at 0.05 false discovery rate was found for 16,951 TCR beta sequences in a later analysis. Later work found most CMV-associated TCR beta chains apparently HLA-restricted. Later analysis associated a missense DCLRE1C variant with TCR beta V- and J-gene trimming.

As to this clone: Its antigen is not known.

60 Vbeta and 13 Jbeta primers were used in PCR. Produced via immunoSEQ multiplex PCR; TCRdb's table is partial and in-frame only. This sample has 110,000 or so clones; about 83% occur once, and the top ten carry approximately 2.5%. The V gene's germline CDR1 is SGHKS and CDR2 YYEKEE (reference sequence). V lost 5 bases and J 4 bases, leaving 9 bases between the germline ends. The CDR3 length is 12 residues. This chain links TRBV5-5 with TRBJ1-2; D perhaps matches TRBD1 (6 bases). The TCR was taken from a female donor in good health and CMV-seronegative. Sequencing was done on a sample of PBMCs. CDR3 in DNA: TGTGCCAGCAGACCGGACAGCTATGGCTACACCTTC. Its translation: CASRPDSYGYTF.